Listed here is a single T cell receptor (beta chain). Per the authors' pipeline: Amplification with reference gene primers provided the estimates of nucleated cell counts. The assay was immunoSEQ multiplex PCR, and TCRdb's table has in-frame clones only and misses some. The V and J calls and the clone size are those of that table, but D and trimming were determined from the DNA. The sample lists over 25,000 clones, about 87% occurring once. This entry is derived from a study of blood T cell repertoires in COVID-19. Looking at the study overall: Spain, Italy and the United States supplied samples that represented acute and convalescent COVID-19. The analysed material was cDNA or gDNA that came from T cells, B-cell-depleted T cells, or PBMCs.

What was sequenced was peripheral blood. The clonotype originates from a human donor in a cohort sampled during active COVID-19. The donor label of this sample is uncertain.

The CDR3 nucleotides read TGTGCCAGCAGAGGGGGAAGTAAGGGAAGAGGTACTGAAGCTTTCTTT. It is translated as CASRGGSKGRGTEAFF. V is TRBV28 and J is TRBJ1-1, with a tentative D call TRBD1 (6 bases). Germline CDR1 reads MDHEN; CDR2 reads SYDVKM. The CDR3 consists of 16 residues. The V and J ends lost 6 bases and 5 bases respectively, with 22 bases between them.